This TCR beta chain was identified in a study of blood T cell repertoires in COVID-19. Per the original methods: Using reference gene primer amplification, nucleated cell counts were estimated. Generated by immunoSEQ multiplex PCR, the TCRdb table keeps only in-frame clones and is missing some. V and J calls and clone size follow that table, whereas D and trimming were derived from the DNA. The sample yields approximately 200,000 clones, around 86% seen once. The length of the CDR3 is 16 residues. V lost 4 bases to trimming and J lost 1 base; unmatched junction nucleotides: 10. Germline values: CDR1 MNHEY, CDR2 SVGEGT. This clone was detected a few times.

The clonotype was recovered from a man in his forties or fifties with acute or convalescent COVID-19. The sequenced sample consisted of peripheral blood. J is TRBJ2-7 and V is TRBV6-2 or TRBV6-3; 7 nucleotides align to TRBD2. CDR3 amino acids: CASSSPRGEGSYEQYF. The CDR3 DNA is TGTGCCAGCAGTTCCCCCCGGGGGGAGGGGTCCTACGAGCAGTACTTC.